A selection of T cell receptor beta chains follows, all from one sample in a study of T cells in tumors after PD-1 blockade. Profiled with immunoSEQ multiplex PCR; TCRdb holds only in-frame clones, not every one. The sample contains some 47,000 clones, more than 70% of which appear only once. This specimen consisted of PBMCs, obtained before anti-PD-1 treatment. Receptors were obtained from a human donor with basal cell carcinoma. The CDR3 runs from the conserved cysteine through the conserved F or W. A D gene is named only where the DNA matches it firmly. Size tells how often a clone was seen (once, few, many) or the class of an expanded clone, and some rows leave it out.

abundance,d_gene,v_gene,j_gene,CDR3nt,CDR3aa
-,TRBD1,TRBV4-2,TRBJ1-4,TGTGCCAGCAGCTGGGGGACAGGAGTGACTAATGAAAAACTGTTTTTT,CASSWGTGVTNEKLFF
few,-,TRBV5-5,TRBJ2-5,TGTGCCAGCAGCTTGCTAGACCAAGAGACCCAGTACTTC,CASSLLDQETQYF
once,-,TRBV2,TRBJ1-5,TGTGCCAGCAGGGAAAGACAGGTTAGCAATCAGCCCCAGCATTTT,CASRERQVSNQPQHF
-,TRBD1,TRBV2,TRBJ2-3,TGTGCCAGCAAGGACAGGGGCTCAGATACGCAGTATTTT,CASKDRGSDTQYF
-,-,TRBV21-1,TRBJ2-7,TGTGCCAACTTAACCGGGACAGCAAACTCCTACGAGCAGTACTTC,CANLTGTANSYEQYF
-,-,TRBV4-1,TRBJ1-6,TGCGCCAGCAGCCAAGTTAACAGGGCAACAAATTCACCCCTCCACTTT,CASSQVNRATNSPLHF
-,-,TRBV10-2,TRBJ2-7,TGCGCCAGCATAAGGACAGCCTCCTACGAGCAGTACTTC,CASIRTASYEQYF
-,-,TRBV19,TRBJ2-4,TGTGCCAGTAGTATCACCCCAGGGGCCCCGTACTTC,CASSITPGAPYF
-,-,TRBV6-1,TRBJ2-7,TGTGCCAGCAGTGAAGTCCGACTATCCTACGAGCAGTACTTC,CASSEVRLSYEQYF
-,-,TRBV28,TRBJ1-2,TGTGCCAGCCGAGTTCGGGGGGGCTATGGCTACACCTTC,CASRVRGGYGYTF
few,-,TRBV5-1,TRBJ1-6,TGCGCCAGCAGCCCGGGACGGAATAATTCACCCCTCCACTTT,CASSPGRNNSPLHF
-,TRBD1,TRBV18,TRBJ1-2,TGTGCCAGCTCACCAATTCCGGGACAGGGGGCAGTTGACTATGGCTACACCTTC,CASSPIPGQGAVDYGYTF
few,TRBD1,TRBV5-1,TRBJ1-3,TGCGCCAGCAGCCCCGGACAGGGAATTGGAAACACCATATATTTT,CASSPGQGIGNTIYF
-,-,TRBV2,TRBJ2-3,TGTGCCAGCAATCAGTGGATGTCAGGAGATACGCAGTATTTT,CASNQWMSGDTQYF
-,-,TRBV2,TRBJ1-1,TGTGCCAGCAGTACCGGGACAAACACTGAAGCTTTCTTT,CASSTGTNTEAFF
-,-,TRBV12-2,TRBJ2-3,TGTGCAAGTCGCAGAGATAGCGGGGGAACCACAGATACGCAGTATTTT,CASRRDSGGTTDTQYF
-,TRBD1,TRBV5-5,TRBJ2-5,TGTGCCAGCAGTCTGGAGGGGACAGGCCAAGAGACCCAGTACTTC,CASSLEGTGQETQYF
-,TRBD2,TRBV18,TRBJ2-5,TGTGCCAGCTCACGTGTGGTCGTGGGACTAGCGCCGGGGGGGCAAGAGACCCAGTACTTC,CASSRVVVGLAPGGQETQYF
-,TRBD2,TRBV12-5,TRBJ2-1,TGTGCTAGTGGTTTGGGTAGCGGGGGATACAATGAGCAGTTCTTC,CASGLGSGGYNEQFF
-,TRBD2,TRBV2,TRBJ2-5,TGTGCCAGTCCATCGACTAGCGGGGCAGAGACCCAGTACTTC,CASPSTSGAETQYF
few,TRBD1,TRBV6-6,TRBJ1-3,TGTGCCAGCAGTTCCGCGACAGGGGAATATTTT,CASSSATGEYF
-,-,TRBV19,TRBJ1-2,TGTGCCAGTAGTATAGGGGGCGGTCATGGCGGCTACACCTTC,CASSIGGGHGGYTF
-,-,TRBV30,TRBJ1-1,TGTGCCTGGAGACATCCACCAACGGGTGAAGCTTTCTTT,CAWRHPPTGEAFF
-,-,TRBV28,TRBJ1-3,TGTGCCAGCAGTTTATACGAGGGGACTGGAAACACCATATATTTT,CASSLYEGTGNTIYF
-,-,TRBV5-1,TRBJ1-4,TGCGCCAGCAGCTTGCAATACCCGAATGAAAAACTGTTTTTT,CASSLQYPNEKLFF
-,-,TRBV28,TRBJ1-4,TGTGCCAGCAGTTTTCAACCGATTAATGAAAAACTGTTTTTT,CASSFQPINEKLFF
-,-,TRBV9,TRBJ2-7,TGTGCCAGCAGCCCCCGGACTAACTCCTACGAGCAGTACTTC,CASSPRTNSYEQYF
-,TRBD1,TRBV6-4,TRBJ2-1,TGTGCCAGCAGTGACGGCAGGGGGAATGAGCAGTTCTTC,CASSDGRGNEQFF
-,-,TRBV11-2,TRBJ2-1,TGTGCCAGCAGCTTAGCGGGTAGGCTAGATCGGCCTTCAGGTGAGCAGTTCTTC,CASSLAGRLDRPSGEQFF
-,TRBD1,TRBV28,TRBJ2-1,TGTGCCAGCAGTTTACTTCCGGGACAGGGCGGCGGCGGGTTCTTC,CASSLLPGQGGGGFF
-,-,TRBV28,TRBJ1-2,TGTGCCAGCAGTAGTCAGGGGTTCGATGGCTACACCTTC,CASSSQGFDGYTF
-,-,TRBV24-1,TRBJ2-4,TGTGCCACCAGTGACAGTGAAAGCCGGAACATTCAGTACTTC,CATSDSESRNIQYF
-,-,TRBV24-1,TRBJ1-1,TGTGCCACCAGTGACCCCCTCCGAAAAAGGGGAGCTTTCTTT,CATSDPLRKRGAFF
-,-,TRBV5-4,TRBJ2-3,TGTGCCAGCAGCTTGGCTCTAGGACCTAGCACAGATACGCAGTATTTT,CASSLALGPSTDTQYF
-,TRBD1,TRBV5-5,TRBJ1-3,TGTGCCAGCGGGACAGGGGCAAACACCATATATTTT,CASGTGANTIYF
-,-,TRBV30,TRBJ2-4,TGTGCCTGGAGTGTAGGACAATCCAAAAACATTCAGTACTTC,CAWSVGQSKNIQYF
-,-,TRBV19,TRBJ2-7,TGTGCCAGTAGTATACCAGGGGAAGCCGAGCAGTACTTC,CASSIPGEAEQYF
-,-,TRBV28,TRBJ1-1,TGTGCCAGCAGCCCCTCCCTTGGCGGGTCTGAAGCTTTCTTT,CASSPSLGGSEAFF
-,TRBD1,TRBV2,TRBJ2-5,TGTGCCAGCAGTGATGGGACAGGGCTAGAGACCCAGTACTTC,CASSDGTGLETQYF
-,TRBD2,TRBV5-4,TRBJ2-7,TGTGCCAGCAGGACGGCCGGGACTAGCTACGAGCAGTACTTC,CASRTAGTSYEQYF
-,TRBD1,TRBV9,TRBJ1-3,TGTGCCAGCAGCCCGGGACAGGGGTACTCTGGAAACACCATATATTTT,CASSPGQGYSGNTIYF
-,-,TRBV28,TRBJ1-3,TGTGCCAGCAGTGGAGAAGTGAACTCTGGAAACACCATATATTTT,CASSGEVNSGNTIYF